The rows below give T cell receptor beta chains drawn from one sample of a study of CD4+ T cells in melanoma. Only in-frame clones appear in the TCRdb table, and some are missing; sequencing was by immunoSEQ multiplex PCR. The sample holds more than 15,000 clones, around 77% seen once. The sequencing sample was made of cells from a culture (not recorded whether cultured in vitro). These receptors originate from a human donor with melanoma. The CDR3 runs from the conserved cysteine through the conserved F or W. Clone size is shown for a subset of rows, as once, few, many or a class of expanded clone.

. TRBV7-2 CASSLDSLPYNEQFF
few TRBV6-6 CASSYPRVGQPQHF
. TRBV4-1 CASSQGLREKLFF
. TRBV19 CASSRTGQPINEKLFF
. TRBV6-1 CASSESGAGGGYTF
. TRBV5-6 CASSLQTGRFDYTF
. TRBV11-2 CASSSRGVTGGNYGYTF
. TRBV2 CASAIPLSYEQYF
. TRBV7-2 CASSFLRGLNSPLHF
. TRBV30 CAWDRGRGNQPQHF
. TRBV18 CASSPRRFQETQYF
. TRBV5-1 CASSLTSFGTGNTEAFF
. TRBV5-1 CASSLETASPGQEQYF
. TRBV7-9 CASSRPIGTGNTEAFF
. TRBV18 CASSLLQGSTGELFF
. TRBV5-1 CASSHVAGGIQETQYF
. TRBV4-1 CASSPKRTGEILYGYTF
. TRBV5-5 CASSWGQGTGSYGYTF
. TRBV12-5 CASGLVLYSRRYNEQFF
few TRBV9 CASRRGIGRTEAFF
. TRBV4-1 CASSQDWGLTEAFF
once TRBV30 CAWRVTGGNTIYF
. TRBV7-8 CASSWGGRTDTQYF
. TRBV7-8 CASSLRTGAMNTEAFF
. TRBV10-3 CASWAGGQSLSYEQYF
once TRBV19 CASRGPKGTYGYTF
once TRBV5-1 CASSLGPHYGYTF
. TRBV5-1 CASSLEGGNIQYF
. TRBV9 CASSPGQGTYGYTF